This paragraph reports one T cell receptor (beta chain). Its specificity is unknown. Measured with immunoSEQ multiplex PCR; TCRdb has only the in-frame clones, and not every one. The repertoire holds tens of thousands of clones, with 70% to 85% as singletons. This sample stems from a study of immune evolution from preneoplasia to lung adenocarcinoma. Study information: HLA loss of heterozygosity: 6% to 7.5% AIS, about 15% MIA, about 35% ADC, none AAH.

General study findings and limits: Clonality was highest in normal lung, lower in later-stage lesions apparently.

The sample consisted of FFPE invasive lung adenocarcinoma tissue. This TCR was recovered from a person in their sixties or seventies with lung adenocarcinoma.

CDR3 protein: CATKGQGNTGELFF. The CDR3 DNA reads TGTGCCACCAAGGGACAGGGGAACACCGGGGAGCTGTTTTTT. V usage is TRBV27 and J usage is TRBJ2-2; TRBD1 matches at 9 bases. The length of the CDR3 is 14 residues. Germline loops: CDR1 MNHEY, CDR2 SMNVEV (reference sequence). V shed 10 bases, J shed 1 base, and the junction held 4 bases outside the gene matches.